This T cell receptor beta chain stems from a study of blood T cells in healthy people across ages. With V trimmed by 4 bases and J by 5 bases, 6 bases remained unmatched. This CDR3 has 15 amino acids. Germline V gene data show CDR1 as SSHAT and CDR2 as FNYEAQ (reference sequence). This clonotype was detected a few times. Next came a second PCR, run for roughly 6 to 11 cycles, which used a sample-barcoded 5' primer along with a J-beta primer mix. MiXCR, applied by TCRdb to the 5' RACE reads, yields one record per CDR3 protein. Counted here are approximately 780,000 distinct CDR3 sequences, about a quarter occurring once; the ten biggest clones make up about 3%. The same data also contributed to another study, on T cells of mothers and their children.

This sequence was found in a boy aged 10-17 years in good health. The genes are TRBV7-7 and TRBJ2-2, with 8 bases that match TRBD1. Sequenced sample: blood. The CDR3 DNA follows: TGTGCCAGCAGCTACGGGACAGGTGCTACCGGGGAGCTGTTTTTT. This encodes CASSYGTGATGELFF. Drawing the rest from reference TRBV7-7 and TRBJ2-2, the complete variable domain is GAGVSQSPRYKVTKRGQDVTLRCDPISSHATLYWYQQALGQGPEFLTYFNYEAQPDKSGLPSDRFSAERPEGSISTLTIQRTEQRDSAMYRCASSYGTGATGELFFGEGSRLTVL.